This T cell receptor (beta chain) stems from a study of T cells after yellow fever vaccination. Study-wide findings and caveats: Once the booster was given, most primary-vaccination clones reappeared, at just under 98% for CD4 and roughly 85% for CD8.

This CDR3 region has 14 residues. The germline gives CDR1 KGHDR, CDR2 SFDVKD. The V end lost 7 bases, the J end lost 10 bases, and 16 bases lay between the germline ends. Turning to this clonotype: The target antigen is unknown.

The authors made TCR cDNA by 5'RACE template switching, adding a universal primer site and UMIs. Via MiXCR, TCRdb re-called the 5' RACE reads, giving one row per CDR3 protein. The table has about 510,000 distinct CDR3 sequences, just over 20% seen once; the top ten hold around 17%. This TCR derives from a man between 18 and 35 years old who received the YFV17D yellow fever vaccine. The chain uses TRBV24-1 and TRBJ1-6; D is possibly TRBD1 (5 bases). The specimen was PBMCs, collected more than 20 days after the first yellow fever vaccination. The CDR3 reads CATSRGDGDSPLHF. DNA for the CDR3: TGTGCCACCAGCCGGGGGGACGGCGACTCACCCCTCCACTTT.